These 25 T cell receptor beta chains came from one sample sequenced in a study of early T cells in non-severe SARS-CoV-2 infection. TCRdb independently ran MiXCR on the 5' RACE reads; one entry per CDR3 protein. The table has about 40,000 distinct CDR3 sequences, over 3.5% seen once. Input material: whole blood. These receptors were taken from an adult who was a healthcare worker with PCR-confirmed SARS-CoV-2 infection or an uninfected control (not recorded which).

The chain combines TRBV6-6 with TRBJ1-2, with a tentative D call TRBD1 (6 bases). V shed 4 bases and J shed 8 bases, with 17 bases lying between them. The CDR3 is 14 amino acids. In germline, CDR1 is MNHNY, CDR2 SVGAGI (reference sequence). In nucleotides, the CDR3 is TGTGCCAGCAGTTCCAACGACAGGCAACGGGGCTACACCTTC. It is translated as CASSSNDRQRGYTF.

This clonotype has ten or more counts. The chain couples TRBV28 to TRBJ1-2; D possibly corresponds to TRBD1 (5 bases). V was cut by 5 bases and J by 1 base, with 11 bases left in between. Germline loops: CDR1 MDHEN, CDR2 SYDVKM. This CDR3 spans 14 amino acids. The CDR3 DNA reads as TGTGCCAGCAGTACAGGCCCCTATAACTATGGCTACACCTTC. Translated: CASSTGPYNYGYTF.

This clonotype was detected a few times. The CDR3 spells CASGKGATNEKLFF. In DNA form, the CDR3 reads TGTGCCAGCGGAAAGGGGGCAACTAATGAAAAACTGTTTTTT. The chain couples TRBV7-9 to TRBJ1-4; possibly TRBD1 for D (6 bases). V lost 8 bases, J lost 0 bases, and 10 bases lay in between. The CDR3 sequence is 14 residues long. Germline CDR1 is SEHNR and CDR2 is FQNEAQ (reference sequence).

This clonotype was detected many times. The J gene is TRBJ2-1, the V gene TRBV5-1, with 7 bases aligning to TRBD2. The ends lost 3 bases at V and 8 bases at J; junction bases unmatched: 5. CDR1 is SGHRS, CDR2 YFSETQ, per germline. This CDR3 is 13 amino acids long. The CDR3 is CASSSQGGDEQFF. As DNA, the CDR3 is TGCGCCAGCAGCTCCCAGGGAGGGGATGAGCAGTTCTTC.

This chain uses TRBV20-1 with TRBJ1-2; maybe TRBD1 (6 bases). V lost 5 bases to trimming and J lost 4 bases, with 17 bases between them. The germline V gene encodes CDR1 DFQATT and CDR2 SNEGSKA (reference sequence). This CDR3 has 14 residues. The CDR3 DNA sequence: TGCAGTGCTGGAACTCCCAGGGGCGGCTATGGCTACACCTTC. It specifies CSAGTPRGGYGYTF.

This clonotype appeared a few times. The chain has TRBV7-8 and TRBJ2-3; D gene ambiguous. Trimming left V 5 bases short and J 0 bases short, with 9 bases between. The CDR3 totals 14 residues. Per the germline V gene, CDR1 is SGHVS and CDR2 is FQNEAQ. In DNA, the CDR3 is TGTGCCAGCAGCCAAGAGACTAGCACAGATACGCAGTATTTT. This gives the protein CASSQETSTDTQYF.

This clonotype has ten or more counts. The DNA for the CDR3 is TGTGCCAGCAGCTTACAGGGAAGCAATCAGCCCCAGCATTTT. Protein: CASSLQGSNQPQHF. The chain joins TRBV7-9 to TRBJ1-5; D possibly corresponds to TRBD1 (5 bases). CDR1 and CDR2 from the germline V gene are SEHNR and FQNEAQ (reference sequence). V lost 2 bases and J lost 1, with 6 bases in between. This CDR3 is built from 14 residues.

The table lists this clonotype with many counts. The genes are TRBV19 and TRBJ2-5; the D is unclear. The V gene's germline CDR1 is LNHDA and CDR2 SQIVND (reference sequence). The CDR3 contains 15 residues. Trimming took 4 bases from V and 1 from J, leaving 13 bases between them. The chain's CDR3 is CASSTGVRIQETQYF. DNA for the CDR3: TGTGCCAGTAGTACCGGAGTACGTATCCAAGAGACCCAGTACTTC.

Ten or more counts support this clonotype. This chain links TRBV4-1 with TRBJ2-7; 10 positions match TRBD2. With 0 bases clipped from V and 3 bases from J, the junction kept 2 bases outside the gene matches. There are 15 residues in the CDR3. Germline V CDR1 and CDR2: MGHRA, YSYEKL. DNA for the CDR3: TGCGCCAGCAGCCAAGAGGGACTAGCGCGCTACGAGCAGTACTTC. Translation gives CASSQEGLARYEQYF.

This clonotype occurred many times. This chain links TRBV12-3 or TRBV12-4 with TRBJ2-1, with 8 bases matching TRBD1. The CDR3 length is 14 residues. V lost 5 bases to trimming and J lost 9 bases; unmatched junction nucleotides: 9. The CDR3 DNA sequence: TGTGCCAGCAGTAATAGACAGGGGATTACTGAGCAGTTCTTC. Its translation: CASSNRQGITEQFF.

This clonotype was recorded many times. The chain recombines TRBV20-1 with TRBJ2-7, with D unresolved. Looked up from germline, CDR1 is DFQATT and CDR2 is SNEGSKA (reference sequence). Trimming pared 6 bases from V and 4 bases from J, leaving 22 bases between. This CDR3 has 15 amino acids. DNA of the CDR3: TGCAGTGCCCCAAGATTAAGGGCGCAAACTTACGAGCAGTACTTC. Translating it yields CSAPRLRAQTYEQYF.

This clonotype was seen many times. V gene TRBV4-1 combines with J gene TRBJ2-7; a weak D match, TRBD1 (6 bases). Trimming removed 0 bases from V and 5 bases from J, with 17 bases in between. Germline V gene data show CDR1 as MGHRA and CDR2 as YSYEKL. The CDR3 consists of 16 residues. Here the CDR3 reads CASSQEQGLDLDEQYF. The CDR3 DNA sequence: TGCGCCAGCAGCCAAGAGCAGGGGCTGGACCTAGACGAGCAGTACTTC.

This clonotype was seen repeatedly, ten times or more. The V and J genes are TRBV21-1 and TRBJ2-7; whether TRBD2, the table's D call, matches the DNA was not checked. TRBV21-1 is recorded as a pseudogene. The CDR3 spans 14 residues. CDR3 region: CASSNGTEDYEQYF. The CDR3 DNA reads TGTGCCAGCAGCAATGGTACGGAGGACTACGAGCAGTACTTC.

This clonotype showed up just a few times. The chain couples TRBV3-1 to TRBJ2-7; D is perhaps TRBD1 (6 bases). This CDR3 is built from 12 residues. Germline CDR1 reads LGHDT; CDR2 reads YNNKEL (reference sequence). Trimming stripped 0 bases from V and 6 bases from J, with 6 bases between. The CDR3 coding sequence is TGTGCCAGCAGCCAAGAAGGGGGCGAGCAGTACTTC. Translated, it gives CASSQEGGEQYF.

The chain uses TRBV6-2 or TRBV6-3 and TRBJ2-7; D possibly corresponds to TRBD2 (5 bases). Trimming pared 8 bases from V and 2 bases from J, leaving 13 bases between. CDR1 is MNHEY, CDR2 SVGEGT, per germline. CDR3 length: 13 amino acids. The CDR3 sequence: CASPGNSTYEQYF. CDR3 bases: TGTGCCAGCCCCGGGAACTCAACCTACGAGCAGTACTTC.

This chain uses TRBV5-5 with TRBJ1-2; D is unclear. Per the germline V gene, CDR1 is SGHKS and CDR2 is YYEKEE (reference sequence). With 4 bases removed from V and 5 bases from J, the gap between germline ends came to 15 bases. The CDR3 sequence is 14 residues long. CDR3 bases: TGTGCCAGCAGCCCTAGGTCCGTCGGGTATGGCTACACCTTC. This sequence encodes CASSPRSVGYGYTF.

In its sample, this clonotype was seen many times. J is TRBJ2-1 and V is TRBV20-1, with TRBD2 matching over 9 bases. CDR1 and CDR2 from the germline V gene are DFQATT and SNEGSKA (reference sequence). The CDR3 has 18 residues. Trimming took 6 bases from V and 0 from J; bases not matched to a gene: 15. The CDR3, as DNA: TGCAGTGCCAATCTAGCGGGGTCGATTTCGGGCTCCTACAATGAGCAGTTCTTC. Amino acid sequence: CSANLAGSISGSYNEQFF.

This clonotype was seen only a few times. V usage is TRBV12-3 or TRBV12-4 and J usage is TRBJ2-1, with 12 bases identical to TRBD2. The CDR3 totals 13 residues. The trim removed 6 bases at V and 6 bases at J, leaving 0 bases unmatched. This chain's CDR3 is CASRLAGGNEQFF. CDR3 sequence (DNA): TGTGCCAGCAGACTAGCGGGAGGCAATGAGCAGTTCTTC.

This clonotype came up many times. This CDR3 is CASSQSEPGQGRYNEQFF. Written as DNA, the CDR3 is TGCGCCAGCAGTCAATCCGAGCCGGGACAGGGGCGTTACAATGAGCAGTTCTTC. This chain uses TRBV23-1 with TRBJ2-1; 10 bases match TRBD1. TRBV23-1 counts as an open reading frame of uncertain function. V was pared by 0 bases and J by 4 bases, with 9 bases of the junction left unmatched. The CDR3 spans 18 residues.

This clonotype has ten or more counts. The V call is TRBV20-1, the J call TRBJ2-1; TRBD2 matches at 8 bases. The junction had 7 bases not matched to a gene; V was cut back by 3 bases and J by 6 bases. The length of the CDR3 is 14 residues. Germline CDR1 and CDR2: DFQATT and SNEGSKA (reference sequence). CDR3: CSASPGGAPNEQFF. For the CDR3, the DNA is TGCAGTGCTAGCCCCGGGGGGGCCCCCAATGAGCAGTTCTTC.

This clonotype was counted only a few times. The rearrangement links TRBV7-3 to TRBJ1-4, with D possibly being TRBD1 (6 bases). This CDR3 is built from 14 residues. Per germline, CDR1 SGHTA and CDR2 FQGTGA. Trimming shortened V by 5 bases and J by 0 bases, and 7 bases separated the two germline ends. The CDR3 bases are TGTGCCAGCAGCCAGGGGTCAACTAATGAAAAACTGTTTTTT. Translated: CASSQGSTNEKLFF.

This clonotype was detected a few times. The CDR3 sequence is CSARDLGGLYEQYF. The CDR3 coding sequence is TGCAGTGCTAGAGATCTCGGGGGGCTGTACGAGCAGTACTTC. The rearrangement uses TRBV20-1 and TRBJ2-7; TRBD2 might be the D (7 bases). Germline V gene data show CDR1 as DFQATT and CDR2 as SNEGSKA (reference sequence). The germline V and J ends were trimmed by 0 bases and 4 bases, with 13 bases remaining between them. The CDR3 runs 14 residues.

This clonotype occurred many times. The rearrangement links TRBV7-2 to TRBJ2-7; D gene unclear. Trimming took off 1 base at V and 7 bases at J, with 14 bases between the two ends. Germline loops: CDR1 SGHTA, CDR2 FQGNSA. This CDR3 is 14 amino acids long. CDR3 bases: TGTGCCAGCAGCTTAGTTGGGCAGGCCTGGGAGCAGTACTTC. It is translated as CASSLVGQAWEQYF. Full variable domain (missing parts from reference TRBV7-2 and TRBJ2-7): GAGVSQSPSNKVTEKGKDVELRCDPISGHTALYWYRQSLGQGLEFLIYFQGNSAPDKSGLPSDRFSAERTGGSVSTLTIQRTQQEDSAVYLCASSLVGQAWEQYFGPGTRLTVT.

This clonotype appeared a few times. The CDR3, as DNA: TGTGCCATCAGTGAGTCAATGGGGAGGACTAGCGGGGCCGTCAGCCGCGAGCAGTACTTC. It specifies CAISESMGRTSGAVSREQYF. The chain recombines TRBV10-3 with TRBJ2-7; TRBD2 matches at 12 bases. Per the germline V gene, CDR1 is ENHRY and CDR2 is SYGVKD. This CDR3 is 20 amino acids long. The V gene end was trimmed by 0 bases and the J gene end by 6 bases; junction bases not matched to a gene: 18.

This clonotype has a count of ten or more. This chain uses TRBV25-1 with TRBJ2-1, with D unresolved. Per germline, CDR1 MGHDK and CDR2 SYGVNS. This CDR3 has 13 residues. Trimming removed 5 bases at V and 4 bases at J, with 9 bases between. The CDR3 loop is CASSTGSYNEQFF. The CDR3 DNA follows: TGTGCCAGCAGTACCGGAAGTTACAATGAGCAGTTCTTC.